This is a list of T cell receptor beta chains from one sample in a study of identical twins' blood T cells. From the 5' RACE reads, TCRdb called clonotypes with MiXCR, one entry per CDR3 protein. The table includes hundreds of thousands of distinct CDR3 sequences, 28% detected once. Sequenced: PBMCs. These receptors all stem from a woman aged 18-49 years in good health. Both conserved end residues are part of each CDR3. The D gene is left open where the match is weak. The size of a clone is reported for some rows only, either as once, few or many, or as a class for expanded clones.

abundance	v_gene	d_gene	j_gene	CDR3aa	CDR3nt
.	TRBV7-9	.	TRBJ1-2	CASSLAGSYGYTF	TGCGCCAGCAGCTTAGCGGGGAGCTATGGCTACACCTTC
.	TRBV5-1	.	TRBJ2-7	CANSLEPTYEQYF	TGCGCCAACAGCTTGGAACCAACCTACGAGCAGTACTTC
few	TRBV7-2	.	TRBJ1-2	CASSLNRPGYTF	TGTGCCAGCAGCTTAAACAGGCCTGGCTACACCTTC
.	TRBV7-9	.	TRBJ2-3	CASTLGPGISTDTQYF	TGTGCCAGCACCTTAGGTCCCGGGATTAGCACAGATACGCAGTATTTT
.	TRBV10-3	.	TRBJ1-2	CAISGGSTLVYGYTF	TGTGCCATCAGTGGTGGGAGTACCCTCGTTTATGGCTACACCTTC
once	TRBV6-5	.	TRBJ1-1	CASSGNRPWGNTEAFF	TGTGCCAGCAGTGGAAACAGGCCTTGGGGGAACACTGAAGCTTTCTTT
.	TRBV5-1	.	TRBJ2-7	CASSLGPNSYEQYF	TGCGCCAGCAGCTTGGGACCCAACTCCTACGAGCAGTACTTC
.	TRBV30	TRBD1	TRBJ1-4	CASDRGLGNEKLFF	TGTGCCTCTGACAGGGGCTTAGGGAATGAAAAACTGTTTTTT
.	TRBV5-5	.	TRBJ2-3	CASSLDPGLKADTQYF	TGTGCCAGCAGCTTGGACCCGGGACTCAAAGCAGATACGCAGTATTTT
.	TRBV19	.	TRBJ1-2	CASSISSWSLWSYTF	TGTGCCAGTAGTATATCGTCTTGGAGCTTATGGAGCTACACCTTC
.	TRBV5-1	.	TRBJ2-3	CASSAGTSDTQYF	TGCGCCAGCAGCGCAGGGACATCAGATACGCAGTATTTT
.	TRBV2	TRBD1	TRBJ1-5	CASRWETGGDLRNQPQHF	TGTGCCAGCAGATGGGAGACAGGGGGCGACCTTCGCAATCAGCCCCAGCATTTT
.	TRBV29-1	TRBD1	TRBJ2-3	CSVEPLSPGQGATDTQYF	TGCAGCGTTGAACCTCTTAGTCCGGGACAGGGAGCCACAGATACGCAGTATTTT
.	TRBV18	TRBD1	TRBJ1-1	CASSAGQGRTEAFF	TGTGCCAGCTCAGCGGGACAGGGTAGAACTGAAGCTTTCTTT
few	TRBV6-6	.	TRBJ1-1	CASSYRVIFYVTEAFF	TGTGCCAGCAGTTACAGGGTGATATTTTATGTCACTGAAGCTTTCTTT
few	TRBV10-1	.	TRBJ1-2	CASYKVGYTF	TGCGCCAGCTATAAGGTTGGCTACACCTTC
.	TRBV18	TRBD1	TRBJ2-7	CASGQGTYEQYF	TGTGCCAGCGGACAGGGAACCTACGAGCAGTACTTC
.	TRBV10-3	.	TRBJ2-3	CAISESISRFTDTQYF	TGTGCCATCAGTGAGTCGATTTCAAGGTTCACAGATACGCAGTATTTT
many	TRBV6-2/TRBV6-3	.	TRBJ1-1	CASSPRKIAEAFF	TGTGCCAGCAGCCCACGCAAGATCGCTGAAGCTTTCTTT
.	TRBV11-2	TRBD1	TRBJ2-3	CASSFDGLRGRRDTQYF	TGTGCCAGCAGCTTCGATGGACTGAGGGGGCGCCGAGATACGCAGTATTTT
few	TRBV19	.	TRBJ1-3	CATKTAFSGNTIYF	TGTGCTACAAAAACAGCCTTCTCTGGAAACACCATATATTTT
.	TRBV29-1	.	TRBJ1-1	CSVARDAEAFF	TGCAGCGTGGCCAGAGACGCTGAAGCTTTCTTT
.	TRBV20-1	.	TRBJ1-2	CSAARGYGHTF	TGCAGTGCTGCGAGGGGGTATGGCCACACCTTC
.	TRBV21-1	.	TRBJ1-5	CASSNQGDQPQHF	TGTGCCAGCAGCAATCAGGGGGATCAGCCCCAGCATTTT
.	TRBV27	TRBD2	TRBJ2-1	CASRETTSGEGFDEQFF	TGTGCCAGCAGGGAGACCACATCGGGGGAGGGATTCGATGAGCAGTTCTTC
many	TRBV5-4	TRBD1	TRBJ2-5	CASSGQGTPETQYF	TGTGCCAGCAGTGGACAGGGTACCCCAGAGACCCAGTACTTC
.	TRBV14	TRBD1	TRBJ2-7	CASRKTGVKGEQYF	TGTGCCAGCAGGAAGACAGGGGTAAAAGGCGAGCAGTACTTC
many	TRBV29-1	TRBD1	TRBJ2-1	CSVPPPGQLNEQFF	TGCAGCGTACCACCCCCGGGACAGCTAAATGAGCAGTTCTTC
.	TRBV4-3	.	TRBJ2-7	CASSQDIGGSSYEQYF	TGCGCCAGCAGCCAAGATATAGGGGGGAGTTCCTACGAGCAGTACTTC
many	TRBV7-9	TRBD1	TRBJ1-6	CASSTIVTGSSPLHF	TGTGCCAGCAGCACTATAGTGACAGGGAGTTCACCCCTCCACTTT
many	TRBV20-1	TRBD1	TRBJ1-6	CSAKTGFLGNSPLHF	TGCAGTGCCAAGACAGGGTTTTTAGGGAATTCACCCCTCCACTTT
.	TRBV20-1	.	TRBJ1-6	CSASPGPEVPLNF	TGCAGTGCTAGTCCGGGCCCCGAGGTTCCGCTCAACTTT
many	TRBV6-5	.	TRBJ1-2	CASRRTIPNYGYTF	TGTGCCAGCAGAAGGACAATCCCTAACTATGGCTACACCTTC
.	TRBV9	.	TRBJ2-1	CASSVGVRDEQFF	TGTGCCAGCAGCGTAGGTGTAAGGGATGAGCAGTTCTTC
.	TRBV10-3	TRBD1	TRBJ1-5	CATHPDRGNQPQHF	TGTGCCACCCACCCCGACAGGGGTAATCAGCCCCAGCATTTT
.	TRBV20-1	TRBD1	TRBJ1-4	CSARNRTGTTNEKLFF	TGCAGTGCTAGAAATCGGACAGGGACAACTAATGAAAAACTGTTTTTT
many	TRBV6-5	.	TRBJ1-1	CATAGYRGNTEAFF	TGTGCCACAGCAGGGTATCGAGGGAACACTGAAGCTTTCTTT
.	TRBV21-1	.	TRBJ2-7	CASSKGGDRPYEQYF	TGTGCCAGCAGCAAAGGGGGGGACAGGCCCTACGAGCAGTACTTC
.	TRBV2	.	TRBJ2-1	CASTGALGSYNEQFF	TGTGCCAGCACCGGGGCCTTGGGCTCCTACAATGAGCAGTTCTTC
many	TRBV4-1	.	TRBJ2-1	CASSQVTPNEQFF	TGCGCCAGCAGCCAAGTCACCCCCAATGAGCAGTTCTTC
.	TRBV20-1	TRBD2	TRBJ2-3	CSALAGRTDTQYF	TGCAGTGCTTTAGCGGGGAGGACAGATACGCAGTATTTT
few	TRBV4-1	TRBD2	TRBJ2-1	CASSLRTFFGGFYNEQFF	TGCGCCAGCAGCCTCCGGACGTTTTTCGGGGGGTTCTACAATGAGCAGTTCTTC
few	TRBV29-1	.	TRBJ2-7	CSVVRGEQYF	TGCAGCGTTGTTAGGGGGGAGCAGTACTTC
few	TRBV20-1	.	TRBJ2-2	CSARRLAPNTGELFF	TGCAGTGCTAGACGTCTAGCGCCGAACACCGGGGAGCTGTTTTTT
.	TRBV10-3	.	TRBJ1-5	CAISDRQGNQPQHF	TGTGCCATCAGTGATAGGCAGGGCAATCAGCCCCAGCATTTT
many	TRBV2	.	TRBJ1-5	CASRDRSNQPQHF	TGTGCCAGTAGAGACAGGTCTAATCAGCCCCAGCATTTT
.	TRBV19	.	TRBJ2-7	CASSPRRESYEQYF	TGTGCCAGTAGTCCAAGACGAGAGTCGTACGAGCAGTACTTC
.	TRBV20-1	.	TRBJ2-1	CSARGVSGPGSTYNEQFF	TGCAGTGCTAGAGGGGTGTCAGGTCCCGGCTCAACCTACAATGAGCAGTTCTTC
.	TRBV28	.	TRBJ2-7	CASSLVLWADSYEQYF	TGTGCCAGCAGTTTGGTTCTGTGGGCGGACTCCTACGAGCAGTACTTC
.	TRBV7-9	TRBD1	TRBJ2-2	CASSLADRVTGELFF	TGTGCCAGCAGCTTAGCGGACAGGGTAACCGGGGAGCTGTTTTTT
few	TRBV29-1	TRBD1	TRBJ1-1	CSAVPRRGRGPTEAFF	TGCAGCGCCGTGCCTCGGAGGGGCAGGGGGCCCACTGAAGCTTTCTTT
few	TRBV20-1	TRBD1	TRBJ1-3	CSAAEGARGNTIYF	TGCAGTGCCGCAGAGGGGGCGCGAGGAAACACCATATATTTT
.	TRBV6-6	.	TRBJ1-2	CASSLEDGANYGYTF	TGTGCCAGCAGTCTCGAGGACGGAGCTAACTATGGCTACACCTTC